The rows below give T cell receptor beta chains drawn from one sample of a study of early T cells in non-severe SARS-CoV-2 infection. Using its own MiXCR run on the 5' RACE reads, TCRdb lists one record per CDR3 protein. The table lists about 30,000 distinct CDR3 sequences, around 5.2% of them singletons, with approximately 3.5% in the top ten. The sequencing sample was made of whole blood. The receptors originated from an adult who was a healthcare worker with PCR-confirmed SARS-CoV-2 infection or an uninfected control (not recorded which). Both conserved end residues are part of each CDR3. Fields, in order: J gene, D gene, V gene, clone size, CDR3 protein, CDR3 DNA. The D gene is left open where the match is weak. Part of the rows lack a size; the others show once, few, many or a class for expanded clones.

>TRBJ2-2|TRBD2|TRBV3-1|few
CASSLGLGTGELFF
TGTGCCAGCAGCTTGGGACTAGGAACCGGGGAGCTGTTTTTT
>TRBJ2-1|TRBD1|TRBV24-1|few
CATSDSGQGNDEQFF
TGTGCCACCAGTGATTCCGGACAGGGTAACGATGAGCAGTTCTTC
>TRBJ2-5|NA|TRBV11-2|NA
CASSFVRETQYF
TGTGCCAGCAGCTTTGTCCGTGAGACCCAGTACTTC
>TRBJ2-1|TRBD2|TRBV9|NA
CASSALPASGSLAQFF
TGTGCCAGCAGCGCGCTCCCGGCTAGCGGGAGTTTAGCGCAGTTCTTC
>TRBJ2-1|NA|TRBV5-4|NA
CVSSLPQGDEQFF
TGTGTCAGCAGCTTGCCGCAGGGCGATGAGCAGTTCTTC
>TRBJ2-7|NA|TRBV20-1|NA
CSASQSQRVGEQYF
TGCAGTGCTAGCCAATCGCAGCGGGTGGGCGAGCAGTACTTC
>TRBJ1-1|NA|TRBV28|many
CASSFLRWSQAFF
TGTGCCAGCAGTTTCCTCCGGTGGAGTCAAGCTTTCTTT
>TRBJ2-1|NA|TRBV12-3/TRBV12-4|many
CASSPPVSFEFF
TGTGCCAGCAGTCCTCCCGTGAGTTTTGAGTTCTTC
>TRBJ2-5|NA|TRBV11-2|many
CASSLERGRAGETQYF
TGTGCCAGCAGCTTAGAACGGGGAAGGGCTGGGGAGACCCAGTACTTC
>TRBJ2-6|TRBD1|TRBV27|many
CASSLRPGQASGANVLTF
TGTGCCAGCAGTTTAAGGCCGGGACAGGCCTCTGGGGCCAACGTCCTGACTTTC
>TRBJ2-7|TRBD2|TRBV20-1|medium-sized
CSAPPRTSGSGEQYF
TGCAGTGCTCCCCCCCGGACTAGCGGGTCCGGGGAGCAGTACTTC
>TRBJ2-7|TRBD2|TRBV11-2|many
CASSILAGGADEQYF
TGTGCCAGCAGCATACTAGCGGGAGGGGCGGACGAGCAGTACTTC
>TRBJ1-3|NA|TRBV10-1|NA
CASSAQEIGNTIYF
TGCGCCAGCAGTGCCCAAGAAATTGGAAACACCATATATTTT
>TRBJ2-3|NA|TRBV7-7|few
CASSLGGSGSTDTQYF
TGTGCCAGCAGCCTAGGGGGAAGCGGTAGCACAGATACGCAGTATTTT
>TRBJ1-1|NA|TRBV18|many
CASSISADLMNTEAFF
TGTGCCAGCTCAATTTCGGCAGACTTAATGAACACTGAAGCTTTCTTT
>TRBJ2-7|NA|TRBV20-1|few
CSARGTSGYEQYF
TGCAGTGCTAGAGGAACTTCGGGCTACGAGCAGTACTTC
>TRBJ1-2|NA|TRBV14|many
CASSKGRYYGYTF
TGTGCCAGCAGTAAGGGCCGGTACTATGGCTACACCTTC
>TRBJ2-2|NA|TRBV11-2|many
CASSLRNTGELFF
TGTGCCAGCAGTTTAAGAAACACCGGGGAGCTGTTTTTT
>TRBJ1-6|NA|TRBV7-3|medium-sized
CASSTGATVSPLHF
TGTGCCAGCAGCACGGGGGCTACGGTTTCACCCCTCCACTTT
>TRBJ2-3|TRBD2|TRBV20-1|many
CSAMSGRNTDTQYF
TGCAGTGCTATGAGCGGGAGGAACACAGATACGCAGTATTTT
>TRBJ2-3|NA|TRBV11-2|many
CASSLPVGTQYF
TGTGCCAGCAGCCTACCAGTGGGTACGCAGTATTTT
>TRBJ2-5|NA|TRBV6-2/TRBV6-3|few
CASTATGVGETQYF
TGTGCCAGCACCGCAACGGGAGTTGGAGAGACCCAGTACTTC
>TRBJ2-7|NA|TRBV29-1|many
CSVLDRDHYEQYF
TGCAGCGTCTTAGATAGGGACCATTACGAGCAGTACTTC
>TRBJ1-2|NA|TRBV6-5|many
CASSSQIYGYTF
TGTGCCAGCAGTTCCCAAATTTATGGCTACACCTTC
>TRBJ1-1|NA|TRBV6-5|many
CASSYSISGTEAFF
TGTGCCAGCAGTTACTCGATCTCGGGGACTGAAGCTTTCTTT
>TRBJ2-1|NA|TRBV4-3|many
CASSQDYPSYNEQFF
TGCGCCAGCAGCCAGGACTACCCCTCCTACAATGAGCAGTTCTTC
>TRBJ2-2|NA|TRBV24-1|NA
CATSDSGPYTGELFF
TGTGCCACCAGTGATTCCGGGCCCTACACCGGGGAGCTGTTTTTT
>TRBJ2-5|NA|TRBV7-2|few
CASSSQTVTQYF
TGTGCCAGCAGCTCCCAGACAGTGACCCAGTACTTC
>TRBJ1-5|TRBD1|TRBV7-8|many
CASSEDRAIPNQPQHF
TGTGCCAGCAGCGAAGACAGGGCCATCCCCAATCAGCCCCAGCATTTT
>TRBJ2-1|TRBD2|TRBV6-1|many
CASSEGTSGSNEQFF
TGTGCCAGCAGTGAAGGGACTAGCGGGAGCAATGAGCAGTTCTTC
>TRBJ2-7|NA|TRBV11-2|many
CASTQDRIGSGPYEQYF
TGTGCCAGCACACAAGACAGAATAGGTTCAGGTCCCTACGAGCAGTACTTC
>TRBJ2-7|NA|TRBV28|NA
CASSLSQGRNEQYF
TGTGCCAGCAGTTTATCGCAGGGTAGAAACGAGCAGTACTTC
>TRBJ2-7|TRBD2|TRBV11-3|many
CASSYGLAGVEQYF
TGTGCCAGCAGCTACGGACTAGCGGGAGTCGAGCAGTACTTC
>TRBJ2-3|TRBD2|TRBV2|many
CASSPTSGLITDTQYF
TGTGCCAGCAGTCCGACTAGCGGGTTAATCACAGATACGCAGTATTTT
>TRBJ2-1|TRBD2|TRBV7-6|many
CASSPGLAGGLRNEQFF
TGTGCCAGCAGCCCCGGGCTAGCGGGAGGACTGCGTAATGAGCAGTTCTTC
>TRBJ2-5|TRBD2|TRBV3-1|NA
CASNRRSSGKETQYF
TGTGCCAGCAACCGACGCTCTAGCGGGAAAGAGACCCAGTACTTC
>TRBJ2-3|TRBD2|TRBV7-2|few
CASSQSGSGTDTQYF
TGTGCCAGCAGCCAGAGCGGGAGCGGCACAGATACGCAGTATTTT
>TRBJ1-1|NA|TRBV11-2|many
CASSPRTVNTEAFF
TGTGCCAGCAGCCCGAGGACAGTAAACACTGAAGCTTTCTTT
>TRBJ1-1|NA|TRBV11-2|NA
CASSPYGIGTFF
TGTGCCAGCAGCCCGTACGGGATTGGAACTTTCTTT
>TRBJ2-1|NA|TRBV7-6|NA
CASSFGLNEQFF
TGTGCCAGCAGCTTTGGTCTCAATGAGCAGTTCTTC
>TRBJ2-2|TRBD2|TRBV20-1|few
CSARDSAGETGELFF
TGCAGTGCTAGAGATTCCGCGGGAGAGACCGGGGAGCTGTTTTTT
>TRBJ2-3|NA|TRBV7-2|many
CASSLAGQSLTDTQYF
TGTGCCAGCAGCTTAGCCGGACAGTCACTCACAGATACGCAGTATTTT
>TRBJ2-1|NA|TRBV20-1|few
CSAATSSDEQFF
TGCAGTGCCGCGACTAGTTCTGATGAGCAGTTCTTC
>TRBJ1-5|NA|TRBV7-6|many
CASSLDSNQPQHF
TGTGCCAGCAGCTTAGATAGCAATCAGCCCCAGCATTTT
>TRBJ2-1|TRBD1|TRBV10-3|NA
CAISEGQGTINEQFF
TGTGCCATCAGTGAGGGACAGGGGACCATCAATGAGCAGTTCTTC
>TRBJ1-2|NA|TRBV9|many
CASRQTAHGYTF
TGTGCCAGCAGGCAGACTGCTCATGGCTACACCTTC
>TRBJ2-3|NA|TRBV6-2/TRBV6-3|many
CASSYLRGTDTQYF
TGTGCCAGCAGTTACCTCCGGGGAACAGATACGCAGTATTTT
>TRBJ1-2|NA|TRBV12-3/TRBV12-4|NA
CASSTQVYGYTF
TGTGCCAGCAGTACACAGGTCTATGGCTACACCTTC